Reported below is one TCR beta chain. These data originate in a study of blood T cell repertoires in COVID-19. Study overall: Material from acute and convalescent COVID-19 was sourced from the United States, Italy and Spain. Sources were T cells, B-cell-depleted T cells, or PBMCs; the material itself was cDNA or gDNA.

The assay was immunoSEQ multiplex PCR, and TCRdb's table has in-frame clones only and misses some. The data contain about 170,000 clones, just under 85% of them seen just once; the ten biggest clones take up 22%. The sample was peripheral blood. The clonotype comes from an elderly woman with acute or convalescent COVID-19.

The CDR3 loop reads CASSEAPGIKPQHF. For the CDR3, the DNA is TGTGCCAGCAGTGAAGCCCCGGGGATCAAGCCCCAGCATTTT. The chain is built from TRBV2 and TRBJ1-5; D remains unclear. The CDR3 is 14 residues long. Per germline, CDR1 SNHLY and CDR2 FYNNEI. Between the trimmed V and J ends, which lost 0 bases and 8 bases, there was a span of 11 bases.